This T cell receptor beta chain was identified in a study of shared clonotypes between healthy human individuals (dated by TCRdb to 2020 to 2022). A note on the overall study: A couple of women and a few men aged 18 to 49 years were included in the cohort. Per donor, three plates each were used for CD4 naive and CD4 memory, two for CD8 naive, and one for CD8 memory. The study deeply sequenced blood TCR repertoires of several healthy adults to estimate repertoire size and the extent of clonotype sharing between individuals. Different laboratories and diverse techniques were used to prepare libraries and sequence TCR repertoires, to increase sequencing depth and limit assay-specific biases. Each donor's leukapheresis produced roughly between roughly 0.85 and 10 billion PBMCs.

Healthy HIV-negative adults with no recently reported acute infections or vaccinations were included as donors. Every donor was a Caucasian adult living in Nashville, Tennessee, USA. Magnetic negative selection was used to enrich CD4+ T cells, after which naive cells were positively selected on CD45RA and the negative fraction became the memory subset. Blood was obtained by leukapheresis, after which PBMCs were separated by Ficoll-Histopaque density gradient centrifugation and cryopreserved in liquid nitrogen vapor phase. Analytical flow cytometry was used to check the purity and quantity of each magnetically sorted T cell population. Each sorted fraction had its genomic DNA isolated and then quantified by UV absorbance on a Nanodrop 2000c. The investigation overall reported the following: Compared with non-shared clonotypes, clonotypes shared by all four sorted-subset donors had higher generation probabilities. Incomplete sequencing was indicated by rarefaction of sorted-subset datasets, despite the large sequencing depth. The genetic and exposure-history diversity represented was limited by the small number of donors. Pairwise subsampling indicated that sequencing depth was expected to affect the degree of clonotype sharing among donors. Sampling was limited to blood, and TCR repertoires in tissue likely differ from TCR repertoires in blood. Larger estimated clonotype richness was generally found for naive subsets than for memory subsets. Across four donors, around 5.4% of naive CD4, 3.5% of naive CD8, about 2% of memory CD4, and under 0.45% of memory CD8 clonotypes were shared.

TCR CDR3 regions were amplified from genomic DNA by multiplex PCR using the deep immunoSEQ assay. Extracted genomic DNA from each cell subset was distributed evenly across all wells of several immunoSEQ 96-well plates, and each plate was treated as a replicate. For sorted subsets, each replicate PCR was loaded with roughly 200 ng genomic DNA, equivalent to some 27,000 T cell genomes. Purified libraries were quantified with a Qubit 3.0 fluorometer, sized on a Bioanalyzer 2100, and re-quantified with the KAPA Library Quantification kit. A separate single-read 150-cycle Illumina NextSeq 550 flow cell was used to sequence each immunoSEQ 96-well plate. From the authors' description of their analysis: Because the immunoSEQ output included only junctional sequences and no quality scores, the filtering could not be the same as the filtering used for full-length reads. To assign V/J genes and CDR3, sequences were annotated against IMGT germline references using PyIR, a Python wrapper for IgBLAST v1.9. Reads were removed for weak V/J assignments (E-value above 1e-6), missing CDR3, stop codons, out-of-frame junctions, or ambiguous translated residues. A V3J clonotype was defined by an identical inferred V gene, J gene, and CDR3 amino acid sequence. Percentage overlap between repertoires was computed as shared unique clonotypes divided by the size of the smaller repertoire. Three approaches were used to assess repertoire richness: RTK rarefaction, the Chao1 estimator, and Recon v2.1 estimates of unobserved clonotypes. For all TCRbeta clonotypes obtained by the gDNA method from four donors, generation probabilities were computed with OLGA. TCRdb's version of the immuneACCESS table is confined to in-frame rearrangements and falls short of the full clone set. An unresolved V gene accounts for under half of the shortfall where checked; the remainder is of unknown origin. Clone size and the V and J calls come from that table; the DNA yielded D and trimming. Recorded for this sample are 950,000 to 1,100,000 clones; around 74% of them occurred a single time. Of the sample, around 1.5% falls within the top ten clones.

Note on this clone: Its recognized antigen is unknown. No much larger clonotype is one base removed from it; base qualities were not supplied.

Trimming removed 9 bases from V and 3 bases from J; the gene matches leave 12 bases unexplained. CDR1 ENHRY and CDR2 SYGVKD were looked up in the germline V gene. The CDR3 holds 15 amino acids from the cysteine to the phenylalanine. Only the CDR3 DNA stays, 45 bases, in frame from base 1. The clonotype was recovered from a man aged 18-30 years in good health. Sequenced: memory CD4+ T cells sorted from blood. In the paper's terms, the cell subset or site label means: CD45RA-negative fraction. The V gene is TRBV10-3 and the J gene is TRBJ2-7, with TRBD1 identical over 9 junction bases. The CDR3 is CAITQGAPSHYEQYF. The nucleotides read TGTGCCATTACACAGGGGGCTCCTTCTCACTACGAGCAGTACTTC.